This T cell receptor (beta chain) was obtained from a study of blood T cell repertoires in COVID-19 (dated by TCRdb to the early 2020s). With regard to the full study: The collaborator samples originated in the United States, Italy and Spain and spanned the acute and convalescent phases of COVID-19. Deeply sampled blood TCRbeta repertoires from subjects exposed to, actively infected with, or recovered from COVID-19 were included in the dataset. The repertoires were released in a freely available public database meant as a resource for research on the immune response to SARS-CoV-2. Nearly every sample came with metadata listing a de-identified subject ID, COVID-19 status, age in years and sex. The material from the prospective study consisted of cDNA or gDNA derived from T cells, B-cell-depleted T cells, or PBMCs. Samples came from the ongoing ImmuneRACE study (first 160 participants) plus 1,254 subjects from 6 global collaborators. Where available, HLA class I and class II types were taken from metadata supplied by the sample provider and were not determined by assay-based typing. What the study reported, not specific to this receptor: The amount of clinical and demographic metadata varied by source and participant and was provided uncurated.

For this clone: The specificity of this receptor is unknown. Base-call qualities are not available, and no considerably larger clone is one nucleotide away.

Collaborating institutions collected whole blood in K2EDTA tubes following their own protocols. For TCRbeta analysis, collaborator samples were shipped as frozen whole blood, as isolated PBMCs, or as DNA extracted from either sample type. The immunoSEQ Assay, a bias-controlled multiplex PCR, was used to amplify TCRbeta CDR3 regions from genomic DNA. Turning to the authors' computational methods: The number of nucleated cells in each sample was estimated by amplification of reference gene primers within the assay. To quantify the absolute abundance of each unique TCRbeta CDR3 rearrangement, sequence reads were collapsed and filtered. For each sample, productive Simpson clonality was calculated as the square root of Simpson's diversity index over productive rearrangements. The immuneACCESS repertoire file appears here via TCRdb, limited to in-frame rearrangements. These files lack a portion of the clones; in checked studies, under half of the deficit traces to unresolved V genes, and the cause of the others is not known. V, J and clone size derive from that table, while D and trimming were established from the DNA sequence. Across this sample there are more than 95,000 clones, with approximately 83% seen only once. 12% of the sample is taken by the ten largest.

CDR1 and CDR2 are drawn from the germline V gene (reference sequence): PRHDT, FYEKMQ. Inclusive of the bounding cysteine and phenylalanine, the CDR3 is 14 residues long. The read is trimmed to its CDR3 DNA, 42 bases read in frame from base 1. The junction shows trimming of 3 bases on V and 2 bases on J, plus 8 bases between the germline ends. This TCR derives from a man aged 55 to 70 with acute or convalescent COVID-19. The sequenced sample was peripheral blood. The chain joins TRBV13 to TRBJ1-3; too little of a D gene remains to name it. The DNA sequence is TGTGCCAGCAGCTTGAGAACGGCTGGAAACACCATATATTTT. This codes for CASSLRTAGNTIYF. The full variable domain, with segments outside the CDR3 supplied by the reference TRBV13 and TRBJ1-3 proteins, appears as AAGVIQSPRHLIKEKRETATLKCYPIPRHDTVYWYQQGPGQDPQFLISFYEKMQSDKGSIPDRFSAQQFSDYHSELNMSSLELGDSALYFCASSLRTAGNTIYFGEGSWLTVV.